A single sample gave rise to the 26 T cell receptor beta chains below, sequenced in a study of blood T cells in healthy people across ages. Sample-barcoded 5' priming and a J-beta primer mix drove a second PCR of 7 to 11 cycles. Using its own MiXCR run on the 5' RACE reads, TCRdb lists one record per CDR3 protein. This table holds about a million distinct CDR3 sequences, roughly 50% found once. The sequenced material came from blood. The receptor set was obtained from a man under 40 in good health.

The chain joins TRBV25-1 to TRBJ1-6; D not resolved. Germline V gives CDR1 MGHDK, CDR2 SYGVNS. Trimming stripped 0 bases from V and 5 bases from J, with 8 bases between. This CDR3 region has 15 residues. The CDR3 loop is CASSEYPVDNSPLHF. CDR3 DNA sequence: TGTGCCAGCAGTGAATATCCGGTCGATAATTCACCCCTCCACTTT. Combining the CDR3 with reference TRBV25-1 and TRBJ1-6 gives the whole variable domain EADIYQTPRYLVIGTGKKITLECSQTMGHDKMYWYQQDPGMELHLIHYSYGVNSTEKGDLSSESTVSRIRTEHFPLTLESARPSHTSQYLCASSEYPVDNSPLHFGNGTRLTVT.

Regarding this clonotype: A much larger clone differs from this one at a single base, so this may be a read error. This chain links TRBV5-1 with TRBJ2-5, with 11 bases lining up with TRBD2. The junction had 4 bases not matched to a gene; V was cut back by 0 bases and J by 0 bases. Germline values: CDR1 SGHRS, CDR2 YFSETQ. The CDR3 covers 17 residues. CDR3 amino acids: CASSLGQLAGDQETQYF. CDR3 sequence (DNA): TGCGCCAGCAGCTTGGGCCAACTAGCGGGGGACCAAGAGACCCAGTACTTC.

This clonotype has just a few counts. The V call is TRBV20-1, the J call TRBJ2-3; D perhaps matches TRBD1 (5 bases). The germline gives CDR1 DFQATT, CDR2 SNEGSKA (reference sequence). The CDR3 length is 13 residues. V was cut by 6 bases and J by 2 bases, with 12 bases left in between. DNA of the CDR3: TGCAGTGCAAGGGCCAGGGTCACAGATACGCAGTATTTT. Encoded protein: CSARARVTDTQYF.

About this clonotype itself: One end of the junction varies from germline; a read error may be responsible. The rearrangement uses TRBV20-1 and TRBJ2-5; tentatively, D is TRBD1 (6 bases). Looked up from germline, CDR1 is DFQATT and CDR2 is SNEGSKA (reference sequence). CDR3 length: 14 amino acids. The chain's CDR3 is CSARTGVTQETRYF. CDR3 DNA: TGCAGTGCTAGGACAGGCGTAACCCAAGAGACCCGGTACTTC.

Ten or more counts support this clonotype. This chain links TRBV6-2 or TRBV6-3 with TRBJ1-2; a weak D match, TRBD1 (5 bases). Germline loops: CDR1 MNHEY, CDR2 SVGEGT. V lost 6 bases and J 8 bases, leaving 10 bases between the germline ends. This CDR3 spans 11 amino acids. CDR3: CASRQGRGYTF. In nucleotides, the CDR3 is TGTGCCAGCAGGCAGGGCCGCGGCTACACCTTC.

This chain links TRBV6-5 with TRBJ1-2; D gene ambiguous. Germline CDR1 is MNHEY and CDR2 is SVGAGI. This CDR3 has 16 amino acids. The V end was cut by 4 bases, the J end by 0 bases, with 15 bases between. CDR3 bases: TGTGCCAGCAGTTTGCAAGAAGAGTTAACTAACTATGGCTACACCTTC. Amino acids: CASSLQEELTNYGYTF.

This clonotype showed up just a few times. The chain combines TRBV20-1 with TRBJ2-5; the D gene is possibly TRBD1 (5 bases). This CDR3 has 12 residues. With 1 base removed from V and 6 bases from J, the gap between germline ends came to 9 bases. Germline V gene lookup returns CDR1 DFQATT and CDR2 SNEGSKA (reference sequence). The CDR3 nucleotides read TGCAGTGCTAGAGTTCAGGGAAAGACCCAGTACTTC. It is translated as CSARVQGKTQYF.

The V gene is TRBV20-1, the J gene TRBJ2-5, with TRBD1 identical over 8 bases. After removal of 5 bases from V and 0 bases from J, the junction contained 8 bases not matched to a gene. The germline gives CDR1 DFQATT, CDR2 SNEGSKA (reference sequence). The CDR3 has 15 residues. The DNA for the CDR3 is TGCAGTGCTGTTGGGACAGGCTCGGACCAAGAGACCCAGTACTTC. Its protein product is CSAVGTGSDQETQYF.

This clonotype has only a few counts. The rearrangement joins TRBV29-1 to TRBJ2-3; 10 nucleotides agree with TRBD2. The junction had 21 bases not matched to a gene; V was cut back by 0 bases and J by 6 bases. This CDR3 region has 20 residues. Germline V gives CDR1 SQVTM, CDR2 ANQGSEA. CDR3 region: CSVEDLHAGDPSGGQDTQYF. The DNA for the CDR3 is TGCAGCGTTGAAGACCTCCATGCAGGGGATCCTAGCGGGGGCCAGGATACGCAGTATTTT.

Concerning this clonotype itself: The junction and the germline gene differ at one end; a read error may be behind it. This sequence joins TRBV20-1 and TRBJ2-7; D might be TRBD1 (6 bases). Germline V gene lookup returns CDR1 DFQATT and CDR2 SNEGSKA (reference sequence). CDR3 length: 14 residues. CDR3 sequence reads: CCASFTGQSYEQYF. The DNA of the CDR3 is TGCTGTGCTTCATTTACGGGACAATCCTACGAGCAGTACTTC.

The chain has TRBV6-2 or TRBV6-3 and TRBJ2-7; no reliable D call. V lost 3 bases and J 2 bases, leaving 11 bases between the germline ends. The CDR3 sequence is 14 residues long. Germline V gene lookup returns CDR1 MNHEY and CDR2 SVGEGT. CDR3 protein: CASSYRTGPYEQYF. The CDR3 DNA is TGTGCCAGCAGTTATCGGACGGGCCCCTACGAGCAGTACTTC.

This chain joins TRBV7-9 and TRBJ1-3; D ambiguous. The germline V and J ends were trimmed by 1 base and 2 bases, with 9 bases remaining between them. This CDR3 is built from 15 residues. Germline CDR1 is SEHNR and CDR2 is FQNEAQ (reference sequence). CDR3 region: CASSLEAVAGNTIYF. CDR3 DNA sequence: TGTGCCAGCAGCTTAGAGGCAGTCGCTGGAAACACCATATATTTT.

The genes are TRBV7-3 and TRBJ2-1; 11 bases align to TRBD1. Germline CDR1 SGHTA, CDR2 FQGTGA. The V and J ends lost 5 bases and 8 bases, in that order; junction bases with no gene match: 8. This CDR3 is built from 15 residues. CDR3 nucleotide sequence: TGTGCCAGCAGCCGGACAGGGGGCGCGTCGGATGAGCAGTTCTTC. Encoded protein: CASSRTGGASDEQFF.

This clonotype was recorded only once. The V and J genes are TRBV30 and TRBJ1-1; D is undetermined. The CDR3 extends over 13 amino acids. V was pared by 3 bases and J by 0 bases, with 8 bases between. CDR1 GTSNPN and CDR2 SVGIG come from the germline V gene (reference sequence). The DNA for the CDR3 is TGTGCCTGGAGGGTAGGAATGAACACTGAAGCTTTCTTT. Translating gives CAWRVGMNTEAFF. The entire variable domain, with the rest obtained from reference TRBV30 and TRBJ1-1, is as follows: SQTIHQWPATLVQPVGSPLSLECTVEGTSNPNLYWYRQAAGRGLQLLFYSVGIGQISSEVPQNLSASRPQDRQFILSSKKLLLSDSGFYLCAWRVGMNTEAFFGQGTRLTVV.

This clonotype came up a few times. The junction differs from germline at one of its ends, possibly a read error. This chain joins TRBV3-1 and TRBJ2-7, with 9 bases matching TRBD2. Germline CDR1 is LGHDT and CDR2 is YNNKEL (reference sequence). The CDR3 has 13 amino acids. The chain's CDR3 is CASSQAGGYEQYF. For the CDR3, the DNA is TGCGCCAGCAGCCAAGCGGGGGGCTACGAGCAGTACTTC.

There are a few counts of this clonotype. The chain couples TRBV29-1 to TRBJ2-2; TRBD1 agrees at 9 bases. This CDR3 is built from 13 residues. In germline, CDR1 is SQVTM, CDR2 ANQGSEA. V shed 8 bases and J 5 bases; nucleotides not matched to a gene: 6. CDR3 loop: CSSRDRETGELFF. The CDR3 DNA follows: TGCAGCTCCCGGGACAGGGAGACCGGGGAGCTGTTTTTT.

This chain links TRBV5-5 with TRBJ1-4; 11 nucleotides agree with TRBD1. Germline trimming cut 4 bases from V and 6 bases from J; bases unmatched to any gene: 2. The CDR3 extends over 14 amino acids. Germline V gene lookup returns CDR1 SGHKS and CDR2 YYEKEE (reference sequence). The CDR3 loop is CASSAGQGDEKLFF. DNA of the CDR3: TGTGCCAGCAGCGCGGGACAGGGGGATGAAAAACTGTTTTTT. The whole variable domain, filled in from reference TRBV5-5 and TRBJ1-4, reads DAGVTQSPTHLIKTRGQQVTLRCSPISGHKSVSWYQQVLGQGPQFIFQYYEKEERGRGNFPDRFSARQFPNYSSELNVNALLLGDSALYLCASSAGQGDEKLFFGSGTQLSVL.

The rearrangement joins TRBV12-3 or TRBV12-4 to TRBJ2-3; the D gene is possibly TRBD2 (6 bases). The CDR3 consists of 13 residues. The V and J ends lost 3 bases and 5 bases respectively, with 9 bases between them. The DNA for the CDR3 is TGTGCCAGCAGTTTTTCGGAGGGAGATACGCAGTATTTT. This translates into CASSFSEGDTQYF.

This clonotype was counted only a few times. The CDR3 reads CSARVGGQTSYEQYF. The CDR3 DNA reads as TGCAGTGCTAGAGTGGGGGGACAAACCTCCTACGAGCAGTACTTC. The chain links TRBV20-1 to TRBJ2-7; D possibly uses TRBD1 or TRBD2 (6 bases each). Germline CDR1 and CDR2: DFQATT and SNEGSKA (reference sequence). Deletions cut 1 base from V and 0 bases from J, with 13 bases between. The CDR3 is 15 residues long.

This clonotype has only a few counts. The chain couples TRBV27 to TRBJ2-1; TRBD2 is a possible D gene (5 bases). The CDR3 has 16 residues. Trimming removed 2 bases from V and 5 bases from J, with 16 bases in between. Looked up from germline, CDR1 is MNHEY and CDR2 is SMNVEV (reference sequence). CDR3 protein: CASSLGSGWDDNEQFF. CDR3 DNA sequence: TGTGCCAGCAGTTTAGGTTCGGGGTGGGATGACAATGAGCAGTTCTTC.

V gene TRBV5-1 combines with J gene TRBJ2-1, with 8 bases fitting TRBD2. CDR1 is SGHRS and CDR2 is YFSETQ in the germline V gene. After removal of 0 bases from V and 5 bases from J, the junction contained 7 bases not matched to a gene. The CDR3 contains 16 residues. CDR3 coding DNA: TGCGCCAGCAGCTTGGATCTCGCGGGGGGAAACAATGAGCAGTTCTTC. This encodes CASSLDLAGGNNEQFF.

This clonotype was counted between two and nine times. CDR3 sequence: CSALSGGRHTDTQYF. DNA of the CDR3: TGCAGTGCCCTCTCGGGGGGGCGGCACACAGATACGCAGTATTTT. This chain connects TRBV20-1 to TRBJ2-3, with 8 bases identical to TRBD2. CDR1 is DFQATT and CDR2 is SNEGSKA in the germline V gene (reference sequence). This CDR3 has 15 residues. V was pared by 6 bases and J by 2 bases, with 10 bases of the junction left unmatched.

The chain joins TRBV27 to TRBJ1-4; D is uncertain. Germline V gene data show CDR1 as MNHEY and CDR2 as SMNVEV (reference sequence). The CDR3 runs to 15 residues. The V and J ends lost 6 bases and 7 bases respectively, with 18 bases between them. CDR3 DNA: TGTGCCAGCAGCGTAACGGGCTCCTCGGGTGAAAAACTGTTTTTT. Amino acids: CASSVTGSSGEKLFF.

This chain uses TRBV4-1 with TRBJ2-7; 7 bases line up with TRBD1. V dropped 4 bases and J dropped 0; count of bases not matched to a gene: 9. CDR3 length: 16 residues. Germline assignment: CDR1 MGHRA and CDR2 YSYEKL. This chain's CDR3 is CASSRVGGQSSYEQYF. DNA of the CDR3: TGCGCCAGCAGCCGTGTAGGGGGCCAAAGCTCCTACGAGCAGTACTTC.

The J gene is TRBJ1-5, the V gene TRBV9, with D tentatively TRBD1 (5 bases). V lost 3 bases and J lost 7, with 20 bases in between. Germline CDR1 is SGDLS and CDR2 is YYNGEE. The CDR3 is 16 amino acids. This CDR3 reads CASSGPIGGGWQPQHF. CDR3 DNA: TGTGCCAGCAGCGGCCCTATTGGCGGGGGTTGGCAGCCCCAGCATTTT.

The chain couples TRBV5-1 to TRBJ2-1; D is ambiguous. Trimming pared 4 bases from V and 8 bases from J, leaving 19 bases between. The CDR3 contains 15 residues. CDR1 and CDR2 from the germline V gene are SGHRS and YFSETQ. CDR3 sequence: CASSPENSLGYEQFF. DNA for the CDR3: TGCGCCAGCAGCCCGGAGAACTCCCTGGGCTATGAGCAGTTCTTC.